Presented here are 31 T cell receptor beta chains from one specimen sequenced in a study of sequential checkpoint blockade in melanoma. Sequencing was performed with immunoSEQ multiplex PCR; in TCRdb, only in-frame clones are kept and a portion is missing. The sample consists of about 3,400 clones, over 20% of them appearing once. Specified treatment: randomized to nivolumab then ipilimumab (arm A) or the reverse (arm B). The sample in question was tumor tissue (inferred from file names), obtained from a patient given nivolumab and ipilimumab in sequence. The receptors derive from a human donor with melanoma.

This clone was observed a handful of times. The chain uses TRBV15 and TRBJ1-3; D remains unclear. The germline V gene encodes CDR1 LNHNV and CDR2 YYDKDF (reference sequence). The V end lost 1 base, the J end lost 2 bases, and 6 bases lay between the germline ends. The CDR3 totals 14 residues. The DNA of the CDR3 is TGTGCCACCAGCAGAGTCGCAGCTGGAAACACCATATATTTT. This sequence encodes CATSRVAAGNTIYF.

This CDR3 reads CASSPLSGGGSYEQYF. The CDR3 DNA is TGTGCCAGCTCACCACTGAGCGGGGGGGGTTCCTACGAGCAGTACTTC. This chain connects TRBV18 to TRBJ2-7; 10 bases align to TRBD2. Germline CDR1 and CDR2: KGHSH and LQKENI. The length of the CDR3 is 16 residues. J was trimmed by 1 base and V by 1 base; bases with no gene match: 4. Using reference TRBV18 and TRBJ2-7 for the parts outside the CDR3, the full variable domain is NAGVMQNPRHLVRRRGQEARLRCSPMKGHSHVYWYRQLPEEGLKFMVYLQKENIIDESGMPKERFSAEFPKEGPSILRIQQVVRGDSAAYFCASSPLSGGGSYEQYFGPGTRLTVT.

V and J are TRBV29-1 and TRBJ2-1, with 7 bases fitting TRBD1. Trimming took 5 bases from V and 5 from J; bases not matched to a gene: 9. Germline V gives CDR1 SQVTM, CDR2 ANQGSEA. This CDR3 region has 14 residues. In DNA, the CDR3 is TGCAGCGTTCTCACCGACAGGGAAGACAATGAGCAGTTCTTC. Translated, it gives CSVLTDREDNEQFF.

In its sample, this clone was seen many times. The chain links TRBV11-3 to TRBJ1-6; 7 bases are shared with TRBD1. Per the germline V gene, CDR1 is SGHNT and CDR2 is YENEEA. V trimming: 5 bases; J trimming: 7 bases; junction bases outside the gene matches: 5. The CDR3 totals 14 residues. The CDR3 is CASSPQGRNSPLHF. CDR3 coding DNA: TGTGCCAGCAGCCCACAGGGGAGAAATTCACCCCTCCACTTT. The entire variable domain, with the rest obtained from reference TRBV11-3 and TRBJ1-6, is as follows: EAGVVQSPRYKIIEKKQPVAFWCNPISGHNTLYWYLQNLGQGPELLIRYENEEAVDDSQLPKDRFSAERLKGVDSTLKIQPAELGDSAVYLCASSPQGRNSPLHFGNGTRLTVT.

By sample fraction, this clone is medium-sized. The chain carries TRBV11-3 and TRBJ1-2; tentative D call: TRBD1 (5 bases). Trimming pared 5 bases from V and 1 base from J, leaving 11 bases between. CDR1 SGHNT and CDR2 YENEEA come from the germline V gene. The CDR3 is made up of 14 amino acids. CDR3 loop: CASSPRQINYGYTF. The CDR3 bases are TGTGCCAGCAGCCCAAGACAGATTAACTATGGCTACACCTTC.

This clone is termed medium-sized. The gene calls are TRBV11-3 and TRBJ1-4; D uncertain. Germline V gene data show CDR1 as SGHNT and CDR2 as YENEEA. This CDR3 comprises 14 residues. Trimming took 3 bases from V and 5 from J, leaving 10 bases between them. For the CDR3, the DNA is TGTGCCAGCAGCTTGAGTAACGGGAATGAAAAACTGTTTTTT. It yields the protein CASSLSNGNEKLFF.

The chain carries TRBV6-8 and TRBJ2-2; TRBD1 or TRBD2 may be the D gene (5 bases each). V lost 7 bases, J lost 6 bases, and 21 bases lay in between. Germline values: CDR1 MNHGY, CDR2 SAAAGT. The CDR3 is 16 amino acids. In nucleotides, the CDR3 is TGTGCCAGCACTGACGGGGCACCCGGGATATCCGGGGAGCTGTTTTTT. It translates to CASTDGAPGISGELFF.

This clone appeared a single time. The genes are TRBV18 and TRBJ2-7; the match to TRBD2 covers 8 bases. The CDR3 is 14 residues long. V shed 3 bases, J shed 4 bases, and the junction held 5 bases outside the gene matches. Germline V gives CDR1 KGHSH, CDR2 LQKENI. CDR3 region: CASSPGSGAYEQYF. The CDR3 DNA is TGTGCCAGCTCACCGGGTAGCGGGGCTTACGAGCAGTACTTC. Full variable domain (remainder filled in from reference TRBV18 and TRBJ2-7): NAGVMQNPRHLVRRRGQEARLRCSPMKGHSHVYWYRQLPEEGLKFMVYLQKENIIDESGMPKERFSAEFPKEGPSILRIQQVVRGDSAAYFCASSPGSGAYEQYFGPGTRLTVT.

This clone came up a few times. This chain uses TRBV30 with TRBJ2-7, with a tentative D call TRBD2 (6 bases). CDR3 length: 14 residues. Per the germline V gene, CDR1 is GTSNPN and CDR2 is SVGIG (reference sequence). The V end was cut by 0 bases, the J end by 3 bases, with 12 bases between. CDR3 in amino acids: CAWSVSQGGYEQYF. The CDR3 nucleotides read TGTGCCTGGAGTGTAAGCCAGGGAGGCTACGAGCAGTACTTC.

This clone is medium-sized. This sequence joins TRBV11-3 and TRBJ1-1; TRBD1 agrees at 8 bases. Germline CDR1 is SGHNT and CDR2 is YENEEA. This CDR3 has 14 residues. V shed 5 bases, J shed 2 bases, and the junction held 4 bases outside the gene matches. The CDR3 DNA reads TGTGCCAGCAGCCAGGGGGCTGAAAACACTGAAGCTTTCTTT. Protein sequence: CASSQGAENTEAFF.

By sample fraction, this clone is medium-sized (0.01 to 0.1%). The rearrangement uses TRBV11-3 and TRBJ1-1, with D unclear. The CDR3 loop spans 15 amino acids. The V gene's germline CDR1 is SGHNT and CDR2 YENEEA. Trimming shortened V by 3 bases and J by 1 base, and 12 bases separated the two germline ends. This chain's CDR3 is CASSFRAVGNTEAFF. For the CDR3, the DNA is TGTGCCAGCAGCTTTCGGGCAGTGGGGAACACTGAAGCTTTCTTT.

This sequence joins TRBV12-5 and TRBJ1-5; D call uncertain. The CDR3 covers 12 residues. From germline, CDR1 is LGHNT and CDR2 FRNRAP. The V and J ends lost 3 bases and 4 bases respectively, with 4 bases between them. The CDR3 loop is CASGLRNQPQHF. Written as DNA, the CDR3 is TGTGCTAGTGGTTTACGGAATCAGCCCCAGCATTTT.

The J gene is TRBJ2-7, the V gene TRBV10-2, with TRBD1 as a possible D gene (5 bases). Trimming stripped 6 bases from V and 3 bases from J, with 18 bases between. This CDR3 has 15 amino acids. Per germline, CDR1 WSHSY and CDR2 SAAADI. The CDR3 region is CASRERGSPFYEQYF. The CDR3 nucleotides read TGCGCCAGCAGGGAAAGGGGTTCCCCCTTCTACGAGCAGTACTTC.

CDR3 sequence: CASSIGSAGDLGGANVLTF. The DNA of the CDR3 is TGTGCCAGTAGTATAGGATCGGCAGGCGACCTAGGGGGGGCCAACGTCCTGACTTTC. V and J are TRBV19 and TRBJ2-6; D is unresolved. Trimming stripped 1 base from V and 4 bases from J, with 20 bases between. From germline, CDR1 is LNHDA and CDR2 SQIVND (reference sequence). This CDR3 contains 19 residues.

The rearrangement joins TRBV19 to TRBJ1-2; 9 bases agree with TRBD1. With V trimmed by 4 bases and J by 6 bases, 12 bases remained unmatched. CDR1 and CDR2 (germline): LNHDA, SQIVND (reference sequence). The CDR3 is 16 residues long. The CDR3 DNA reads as TGTGCCAGTAGTACCCTCTCCCGGGACAGGGTGAATGGCTACACCTTC. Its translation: CASSTLSRDRVNGYTF.

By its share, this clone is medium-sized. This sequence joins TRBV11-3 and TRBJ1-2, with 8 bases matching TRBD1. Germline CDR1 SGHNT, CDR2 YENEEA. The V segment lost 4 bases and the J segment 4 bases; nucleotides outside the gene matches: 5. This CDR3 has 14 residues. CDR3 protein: CASSSSGTGYGYTF. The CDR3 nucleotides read TGTGCCAGCAGCTCGTCGGGGACAGGCTATGGCTACACCTTC.

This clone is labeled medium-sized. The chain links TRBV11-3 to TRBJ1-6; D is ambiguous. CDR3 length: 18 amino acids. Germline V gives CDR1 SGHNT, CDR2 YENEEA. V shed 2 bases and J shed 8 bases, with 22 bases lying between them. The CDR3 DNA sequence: TGTGCCAGCAGCTTAAAGGACGGCTACCTCCGGAGGGATTCACCCCTCCACTTT. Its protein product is CASSLKDGYLRRDSPLHF.

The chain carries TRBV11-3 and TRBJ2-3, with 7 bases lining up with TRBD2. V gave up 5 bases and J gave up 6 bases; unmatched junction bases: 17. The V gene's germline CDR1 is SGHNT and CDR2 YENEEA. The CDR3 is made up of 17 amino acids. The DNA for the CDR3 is TGTGCCAGCAGCCTCCTTTTTGGCGGGGGAGCTGGGGATACGCAGTATTTT. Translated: CASSLLFGGGAGDTQYF.

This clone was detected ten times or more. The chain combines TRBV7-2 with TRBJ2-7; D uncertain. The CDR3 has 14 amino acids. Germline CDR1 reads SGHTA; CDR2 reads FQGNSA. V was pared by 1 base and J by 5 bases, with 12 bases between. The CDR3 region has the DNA TGTGCCAGCAGCTTAGGCCCAAAAGGGAACGAGCAGTACTTC. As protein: CASSLGPKGNEQYF.

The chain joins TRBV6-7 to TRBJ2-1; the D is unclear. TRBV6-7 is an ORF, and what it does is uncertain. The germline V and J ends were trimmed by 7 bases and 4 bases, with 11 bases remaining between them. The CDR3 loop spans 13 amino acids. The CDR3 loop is CASNRASYNEQFF. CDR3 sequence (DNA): TGTGCCAGCAATAGGGCTAGTTACAATGAGCAGTTCTTC.

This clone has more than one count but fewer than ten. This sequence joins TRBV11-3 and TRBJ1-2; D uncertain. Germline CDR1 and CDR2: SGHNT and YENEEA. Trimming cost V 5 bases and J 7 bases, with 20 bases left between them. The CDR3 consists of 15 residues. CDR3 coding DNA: TGTGCCAGCAGCCAAGGATCCATTCGGGCTGCTGGCTACACCTTC. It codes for CASSQGSIRAAGYTF.

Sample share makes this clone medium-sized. In DNA form, the CDR3 reads TGTGCCAGCAGCGCAAATACAGGGGAAGGTGCTGAAGCTTTCTTT. It yields the protein CASSANTGEGAEAFF. The V call is TRBV11-3, the J call TRBJ1-1; 7 bases line up with TRBD1. V dropped 5 bases and J dropped 6; count of bases not matched to a gene: 12. The germline CDR1 and CDR2 sequences are SGHNT and YENEEA. This CDR3 is built from 15 residues.

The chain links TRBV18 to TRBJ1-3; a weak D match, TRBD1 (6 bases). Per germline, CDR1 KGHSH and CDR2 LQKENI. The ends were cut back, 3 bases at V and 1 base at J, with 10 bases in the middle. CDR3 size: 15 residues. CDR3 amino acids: CASSPTGSSGNTIYF. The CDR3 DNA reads TGTGCCAGCTCACCTACAGGGTCATCTGGAAACACCATATATTTT. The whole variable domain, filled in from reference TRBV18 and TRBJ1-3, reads NAGVMQNPRHLVRRRGQEARLRCSPMKGHSHVYWYRQLPEEGLKFMVYLQKENIIDESGMPKERFSAEFPKEGPSILRIQQVVRGDSAAYFCASSPTGSSGNTIYFGEGSWLTVV.

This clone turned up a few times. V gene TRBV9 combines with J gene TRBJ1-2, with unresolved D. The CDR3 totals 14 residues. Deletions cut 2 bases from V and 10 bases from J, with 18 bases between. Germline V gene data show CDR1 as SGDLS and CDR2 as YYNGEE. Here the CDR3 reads CASSVPGAPSAYTF. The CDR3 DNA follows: TGTGCCAGCAGCGTCCCTGGAGCCCCTAGTGCCTACACCTTC.

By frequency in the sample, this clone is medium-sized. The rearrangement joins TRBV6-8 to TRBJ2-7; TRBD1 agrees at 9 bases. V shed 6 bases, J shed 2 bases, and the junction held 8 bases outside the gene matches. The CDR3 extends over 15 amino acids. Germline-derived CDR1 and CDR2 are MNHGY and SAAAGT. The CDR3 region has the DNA TGTGCCAGCAGCTTCCCGGGACAGGGTACCTACGAGCAGTACTTC. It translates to CASSFPGQGTYEQYF.

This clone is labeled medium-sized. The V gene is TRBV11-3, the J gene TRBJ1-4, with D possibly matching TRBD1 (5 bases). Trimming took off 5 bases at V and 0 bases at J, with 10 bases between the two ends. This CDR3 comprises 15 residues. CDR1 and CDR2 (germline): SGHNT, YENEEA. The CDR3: CASSRDSSTNEKLFF. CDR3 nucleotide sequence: TGTGCCAGCAGCCGGGACTCCTCAACTAATGAAAAACTGTTTTTT.

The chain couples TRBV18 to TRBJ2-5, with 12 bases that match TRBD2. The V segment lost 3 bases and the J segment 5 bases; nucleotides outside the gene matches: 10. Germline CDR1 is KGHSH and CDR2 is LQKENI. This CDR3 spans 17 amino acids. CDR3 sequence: CASSPTSGGVEGETQYF. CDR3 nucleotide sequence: TGTGCCAGCTCACCGACTAGCGGGGGCGTCGAAGGGGAGACCCAGTACTTC.

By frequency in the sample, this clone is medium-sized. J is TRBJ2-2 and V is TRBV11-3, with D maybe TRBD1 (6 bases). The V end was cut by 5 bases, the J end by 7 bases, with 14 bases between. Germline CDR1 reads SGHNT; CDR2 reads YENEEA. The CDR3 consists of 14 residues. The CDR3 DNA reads TGTGCCAGCAGCCTCCGGACAGTTGGCGGGGAGCTGTTTTTT. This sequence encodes CASSLRTVGGELFF.

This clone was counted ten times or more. The CDR3 coding sequence is TGTGCCAGCAGCTTAGGGGGCCCCTCTAGCACAGATACGCAGTATTTT. It codes for CASSLGGPSSTDTQYF. The rearrangement uses TRBV11-3 and TRBJ2-3; possibly TRBD1 for D (5 bases). V gave up 1 base and J gave up 0 bases, with 11 bases separating them. The CDR3 has 16 residues. Germline CDR1 reads SGHNT; CDR2 reads YENEEA.

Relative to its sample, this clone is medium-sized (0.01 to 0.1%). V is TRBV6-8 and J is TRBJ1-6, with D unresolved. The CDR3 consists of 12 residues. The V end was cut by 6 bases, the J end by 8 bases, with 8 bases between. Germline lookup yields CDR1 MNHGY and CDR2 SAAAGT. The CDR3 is CASREGYSPLHF. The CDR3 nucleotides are TGTGCCAGCAGGGAAGGGTATTCACCCCTCCACTTT.

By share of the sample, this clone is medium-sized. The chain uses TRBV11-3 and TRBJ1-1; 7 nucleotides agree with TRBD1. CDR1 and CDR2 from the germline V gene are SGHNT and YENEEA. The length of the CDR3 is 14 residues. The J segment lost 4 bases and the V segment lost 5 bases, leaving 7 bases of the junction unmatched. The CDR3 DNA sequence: TGTGCCAGCAGCAAAAACAGGGGTAGCACTGAAGCTTTCTTT. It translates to CASSKNRGSTEAFF. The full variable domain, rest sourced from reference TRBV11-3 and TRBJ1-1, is EAGVVQSPRYKIIEKKQPVAFWCNPISGHNTLYWYLQNLGQGPELLIRYENEEAVDDSQLPKDRFSAERLKGVDSTLKIQPAELGDSAVYLCASSKNRGSTEAFFGQGTRLTVV.